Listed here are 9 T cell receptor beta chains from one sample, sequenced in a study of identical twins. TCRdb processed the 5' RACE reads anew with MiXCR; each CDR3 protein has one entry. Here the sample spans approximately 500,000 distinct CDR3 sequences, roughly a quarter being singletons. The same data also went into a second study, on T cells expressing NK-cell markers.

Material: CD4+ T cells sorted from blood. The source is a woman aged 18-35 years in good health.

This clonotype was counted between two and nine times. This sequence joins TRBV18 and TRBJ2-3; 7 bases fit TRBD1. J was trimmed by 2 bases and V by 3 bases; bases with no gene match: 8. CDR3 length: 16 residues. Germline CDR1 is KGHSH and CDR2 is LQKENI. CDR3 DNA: TGTGCCAGCTCACCGACAGGGCCGGGGAACACAGATACGCAGTATTTT. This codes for CASSPTGPGNTDTQYF. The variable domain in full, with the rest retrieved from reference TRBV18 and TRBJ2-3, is NAGVMQNPRHLVRRRGQEARLRCSPMKGHSHVYWYRQLPEEGLKFMVYLQKENIIDESGMPKERFSAEFPKEGPSILRIQQVVRGDSAAYFCASSPTGPGNTDTQYFGPGTRLTVL.

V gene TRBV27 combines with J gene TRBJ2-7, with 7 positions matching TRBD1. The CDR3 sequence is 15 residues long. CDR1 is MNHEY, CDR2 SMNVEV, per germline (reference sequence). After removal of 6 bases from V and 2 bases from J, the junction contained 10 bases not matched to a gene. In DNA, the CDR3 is TGTGCCAGCAGCAAGCTTTCGACAGGGACCTACGAGCAGTACTTC. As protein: CASSKLSTGTYEQYF.

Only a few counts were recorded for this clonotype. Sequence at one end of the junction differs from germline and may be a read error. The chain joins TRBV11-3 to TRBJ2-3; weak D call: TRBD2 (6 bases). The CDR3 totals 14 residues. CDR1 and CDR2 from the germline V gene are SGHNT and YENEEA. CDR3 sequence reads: CASSLGGASDTQYF. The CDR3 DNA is TGCGCCAGCAGCCTAGGAGGGGCATCTGATACGCAGTATTTT.

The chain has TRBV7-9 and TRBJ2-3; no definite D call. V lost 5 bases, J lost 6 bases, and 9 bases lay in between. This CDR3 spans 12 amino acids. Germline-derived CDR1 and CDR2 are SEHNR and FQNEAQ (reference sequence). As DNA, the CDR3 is TGTGCCAGCAGCCGCCAGGAGGATACGCAGTATTTT. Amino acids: CASSRQEDTQYF.

The CDR3 loop is CASSPGAGAPNYGYTF. DNA for the CDR3: TGCGCCAGCAGCCCAGGGGCCGGAGCACCCAACTATGGCTACACCTTC. V and J are TRBV4-3 and TRBJ1-2; maybe TRBD1 (6 bases). CDR1 is LGHNA, CDR2 YSLEER, per germline. With 4 bases removed from V and 2 bases from J, the gap between germline ends came to 17 bases. CDR3 length: 16 amino acids.

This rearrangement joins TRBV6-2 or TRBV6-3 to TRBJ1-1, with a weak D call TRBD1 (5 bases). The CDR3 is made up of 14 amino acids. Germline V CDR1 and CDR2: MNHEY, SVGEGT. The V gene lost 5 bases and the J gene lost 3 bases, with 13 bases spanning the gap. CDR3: CASSTPQGYTEAFF. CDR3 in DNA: TGTGCCAGCAGTACCCCTCAGGGATACACTGAAGCTTTCTTT.

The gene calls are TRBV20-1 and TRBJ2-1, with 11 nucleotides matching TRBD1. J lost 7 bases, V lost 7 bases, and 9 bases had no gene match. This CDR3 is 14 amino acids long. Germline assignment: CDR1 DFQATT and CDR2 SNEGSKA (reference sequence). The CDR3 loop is CSGQPGQGGNEQFF. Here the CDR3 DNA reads TGCAGTGGCCAACCGGGACAGGGGGGGAATGAGCAGTTCTTC.

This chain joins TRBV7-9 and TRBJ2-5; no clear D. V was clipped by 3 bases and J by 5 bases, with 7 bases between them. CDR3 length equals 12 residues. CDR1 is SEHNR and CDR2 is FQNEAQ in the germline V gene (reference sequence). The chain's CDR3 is CASSFGAETQYF. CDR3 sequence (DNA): TGTGCCAGCAGCTTTGGCGCGGAGACCCAGTACTTC.

The CDR3 DNA follows: TGCAGTGCCCAGCGGCCCCAAGAGACCCAGTACTTC. This gives the protein CSAQRPQETQYF. The chain carries TRBV20-1 and TRBJ2-5, with a tentative D call TRBD2 (5 bases). The CDR3 spans 12 residues. Germline CDR1 DFQATT, CDR2 SNEGSKA (reference sequence). V lost 6 bases and J lost 1, with 9 bases in between.